This T cell receptor (beta chain) derives from a study of metastatic and nonmetastatic thyroid tumors. Turning to the study itself: Patients with malignant and benign thyroid disease provided blood and tumor or nodule tissue, whose repertoires were compared.

Study-wide points: Malignant thyroid tumors reportedly had TCR beta diversity that was significantly higher than in benign nodules, in blood and tumor.

In the authors' workflow: Variation in CDR3 across clinicopathological groups served as the basis for constructing a distant-metastasis classifier in papillary thyroid cancer. TCRdb re-analyzed the PCR reads using MiXCR. The V and J calls were determined by TCRdb, not by the authors. The sample holds around 27,000 clones, under 15% seen once. About this clone itself: Antigen specificity is unknown.

No treatment had been given to any patient before thyroid surgery. This CDR3 spans 16 amino acids. Deletions cut 5 bases from V and 3 bases from J, with 20 bases between. Germline CDR1 and CDR2: LNHDA and SQIVND (reference sequence). Sequenced input: blood. The chain uses TRBV19 and TRBJ2-7; a possible D gene is TRBD2 (8 bases). The sequence was collected from a female donor with papillary thyroid cancer or a benign thyroid nodule (not recorded which). Some clones in this sample may be carry-over from other donors' samples. The CDR3: CASSPGGLEGGYEQYF. DNA for the CDR3: TGTGCCAGTAGTCCAGGGGGACTAGAGGGAGGCTACGAGCAGTACTTC.